The sequence of this TCR beta chain was determined in a study of T cells after yellow fever vaccination. Overall study context: Preparation used SMART-Seq v4 Ultra Low Input for the low-cell-number fractions. Study-wide points: Re-detected after boosting: most primary clones, more than 95% of CD4 and 75% to 90% of CD8. The CD4 and CD8 compartments had a small share of their clonotypes in common.

Germline CDR1 reads SGHVS; CDR2 reads FQNEAQ. V lost 6 bases, J lost 7 bases, and 13 bases lay in between. The CDR3 totals 14 residues. They built TCR cDNA with 5'RACE template switching, a step that put in a universal primer site and UMIs. TCRdb re-called the 5' RACE reads with MiXCR, one entry per CDR3 protein. The sample consists of approximately 150,000 distinct CDR3 sequences, about 6% of them appearing once. Worth noting for this clonotype: Its antigen is undetermined.

The chain combines TRBV7-8 with TRBJ1-6, with D possibly being TRBD1 (5 bases). The specimen comprised CD4+ T cells sorted from PBMCs, sampled on the day of the first yellow fever vaccination. The receptor comes from a young man who received the YFV17D yellow fever vaccine. The CDR3 coding sequence is TGTGCCAGCAGAACCGGGACGGAAAATTCACCCCTCCACTTT. Its translation is CASRTGTENSPLHF.